This paragraph reports one T cell receptor beta chain. Its antigen is unidentified. Time point reported: pre-treatment baseline. Blood was drawn before treatment and at week 3 after checkpoint blockade. The source of the sample is a study of blood T cell dynamics during melanoma immunotherapy. Study in general: Metastatic melanoma patients received first-line pembrolizumab or nivolumab plus ipilimumab. Findings and caveats of the study: At W3, later disease-control patients showed bifurcated PBMC repertoire changes, unlike progressors.

Trimming cost V 0 bases and J 7 bases, with 13 bases left between them. Germline V gene lookup returns CDR1 LNHDA and CDR2 SQIVND (reference sequence). The CDR3 runs to 14 residues. Using immunoSEQ multiplex PCR, the repertoire was profiled, and TCRdb retains in-frame clones only, with some absent. Here the sample spans approximately 25,000 clones, around nine tenths being singletons. The sample here was blood, taken from a patient treated with checkpoint blockade. The J gene is TRBJ2-7, the V gene TRBV19; D unclear. This TCR was recovered from a human donor with melanoma. In DNA, the CDR3 is TGTGCCAGTAGTATAGATGGAGCCCCAAAGGAGCAGTACTTC. Translating it yields CASSIDGAPKEQYF.